These 27 T cell receptor beta chains came from one sample sequenced in a study of identical twins' blood T cells. TCRdb fed the 5' RACE reads into MiXCR, producing one record per CDR3 protein. The profile shows hundreds of thousands of distinct CDR3 sequences, around 30% of them singletons. Input material: PBMCs. These receptor sequences come from a woman aged 18-55 years in good health.

This clonotype has just a few counts. This chain links TRBV29-1 with TRBJ1-5; D possibly corresponds to TRBD1 (6 bases). Trimming left V 6 bases short and J 0 bases short, with 12 bases between. Germline CDR1 reads SQVTM; CDR2 reads ANQGSEA. The CDR3 has 14 residues. In DNA, the CDR3 is TGCAGCGTCCTACAGGGAAATAGCAATCAGCCCCAGCATTTT. Protein product: CSVLQGNSNQPQHF.

This clonotype was recorded a few times. The gene calls are TRBV20-1 and TRBJ2-5; 7 positions match TRBD2. The ends lost 8 bases at V and 5 bases at J; junction bases unmatched: 8. Germline V CDR1 and CDR2: DFQATT, SNEGSKA (reference sequence). There are 12 residues in the CDR3. The CDR3 here is CSFCGRSETQYF. Here the CDR3 DNA reads TGCAGTTTCTGCGGGAGATCGGAGACCCAGTACTTC.

V usage is TRBV5-8 and J usage is TRBJ2-7, with D possibly TRBD1 on 6 matching bases. The V gene lost 5 bases and the J gene lost 6 bases, with 12 bases spanning the gap. The germline gives CDR1 SGHTS, CDR2 YDEGEE. CDR3 length equals 12 residues. In DNA, the CDR3 is TGTGCCAGCAGGTTTCCAGGGGCCGAGCAGTACTTC. Its translation: CASRFPGAEQYF.

The table lists this clonotype with a count of one. The junction departs from the called germline gene at one end, perhaps through a read error. The chain recombines TRBV29-1 with TRBJ2-1, with 7 bases lining up with TRBD2. CDR1 SQVTM and CDR2 ANQGSEA come from the germline V gene. This CDR3 comprises 13 residues. CDR3 in amino acids: CSATSVDRNDQFF. Here the CDR3 DNA reads TGCAGCGCCACTAGCGTGGATCGGAATGATCAGTTCTTC.

This clonotype came up a few times. This chain uses TRBV29-1 with TRBJ2-5, with TRBD2 identical over 7 bases. CDR3 length: 13 amino acids. CDR1 SQVTM and CDR2 ANQGSEA come from the germline V gene. V shed 3 bases and J 0 bases; nucleotides not matched to a gene: 1. CDR3 DNA: TGCAGCGTTGACGGGGGGTACCAAGAGACCCAGTACTTC. It yields the protein CSVDGGYQETQYF.

Many counts were recorded for this clonotype. This chain links TRBV20-1 with TRBJ1-2; D not resolved. Trimming left V 6 bases short and J 4 bases short, with 24 bases between. The CDR3 extends over 16 amino acids. Germline CDR1 reads DFQATT; CDR2 reads SNEGSKA (reference sequence). The CDR3 DNA follows: TGCAGTGCGTCCCTTCGGGCGGGGAACTCACCCTATGGCTACACCTTC. It translates to CSASLRAGNSPYGYTF.

This rearrangement joins TRBV20-1 to TRBJ1-3; 8 nucleotides agree with TRBD1. Germline-derived CDR1 and CDR2 are DFQATT and SNEGSKA (reference sequence). The CDR3 extends over 14 amino acids. Trimming took 2 bases from V and 3 from J; bases not matched to a gene: 3. The CDR3 nucleotides are TGCAGTGCTAGACAGGGGGCGTTTGGAAACACCATATATTTT. This sequence encodes CSARQGAFGNTIYF.

The rearrangement joins TRBV5-1 to TRBJ2-7; 8 nucleotides align to TRBD1. Unmatched junction bases numbered 7, after V lost 2 bases and J lost 3 bases. Germline CDR1 is SGHRS and CDR2 is YFSETQ. The CDR3 length is 15 residues. CDR3 DNA sequence: TGCGCCAGCAGCTTAAGACAGGGGAATCTCTACGAGCAGTACTTC. It encodes CASSLRQGNLYEQYF.

The sample holds many counts of this clonotype. This chain uses TRBV18 with TRBJ1-6; unclear D gene. The CDR3 consists of 15 residues. Germline V gene data show CDR1 as KGHSH and CDR2 as LQKENI. Trimming cost V 3 bases and J 5 bases, with 11 bases left between them. The CDR3 loop reads CASSPKGGNNSPLHF. Written as DNA, the CDR3 is TGTGCCAGCTCACCGAAGGGCGGGAATAATTCACCCCTCCACTTT.

This clonotype was counted a few times. This chain uses TRBV20-1 with TRBJ2-1; D ambiguous. The CDR3 runs to 11 residues. Trimming stripped 3 bases from V and 3 bases from J, with 3 bases between. In germline, CDR1 is DFQATT, CDR2 SNEGSKA (reference sequence). The CDR3 region has the DNA TGCAGTGCTAGGGTCTACAATGAGCAGTTCTTC. Amino acids: CSARVYNEQFF.

This sequence joins TRBV6-6 and TRBJ1-2; a possible D gene is TRBD1 (6 bases). The germline gives CDR1 MNHNY, CDR2 SVGAGI (reference sequence). V was pared by 8 bases and J by 6 bases, with 13 bases between. This CDR3 is built from 12 residues. DNA for the CDR3: TGTGCCAGCGGAACTACAGGGAATGGCTACACCTTC. Its protein is CASGTTGNGYTF.

This clonotype has at least ten counts. CDR3 amino acids: CSVGGRVNTEAFF. DNA of the CDR3: TGCAGCGTTGGAGGCAGGGTGAACACTGAAGCTTTCTTT. The gene calls are TRBV29-1 and TRBJ1-1; TRBD1 is a possible D gene (5 bases). Trimming shortened V by 4 bases and J by 0 bases, and 9 bases separated the two germline ends. The CDR3 loop spans 13 amino acids. The germline gives CDR1 SQVTM, CDR2 ANQGSEA.

The sample holds a few counts of this clonotype. V gene TRBV2 combines with J gene TRBJ2-2, with a tentative D call TRBD1 (5 bases). Looked up from germline, CDR1 is SNHLY and CDR2 is FYNNEI. V was pared by 7 bases and J by 5 bases, with 11 bases between. CDR3 length: 13 residues. The CDR3 here is CASNMAGTGELFF. The CDR3 DNA reads as TGTGCCAGCAATATGGCAGGGACCGGGGAGCTGTTTTTT.

This clonotype was observed a few times. This chain links TRBV29-1 with TRBJ1-2; a possible D gene is TRBD1 (6 bases). The V end was cut by 0 bases, the J end by 8 bases, with 10 bases between. CDR1 SQVTM and CDR2 ANQGSEA come from the germline V gene. The CDR3 totals 12 residues. The CDR3 sequence is CSVEEQGGGYTF. CDR3 sequence (DNA): TGCAGCGTTGAAGAACAGGGAGGAGGCTACACCTTC.

This clonotype was seen at least ten times. The V gene is TRBV4-3, the J gene TRBJ2-7; D may be TRBD1 (5 bases). The length of the CDR3 is 16 residues. In germline, CDR1 is LGHNA, CDR2 YSLEER. V was pared by 0 bases and J by 0 bases, with 12 bases between. The CDR3 here is CASSQEWTSASYEQYF. The CDR3 DNA reads as TGCGCCAGCAGCCAAGAATGGACATCCGCCTCCTACGAGCAGTACTTC.

This chain uses TRBV12-5 with TRBJ2-1; 8 positions match TRBD2. This CDR3 region has 16 residues. Germline V gene sequence: CDR1 LGHNT, CDR2 FRNRAP. V lost 5 bases to trimming and J lost 7 bases; unmatched junction nucleotides: 13. The CDR3 loop is CASGLPGTRGWNEQFF. The CDR3 DNA sequence: TGTGCTAGTGGTCTCCCCGGGACTAGAGGATGGAATGAGCAGTTCTTC.

This clonotype came up a few times. This CDR3 is CASSFQGGNTIYF. In DNA, the CDR3 is TGTGCCAGCAGTTTCCAAGGGGGAAACACCATATATTTT. The chain combines TRBV7-9 with TRBJ1-3, with D uncertain. Germline V CDR1 and CDR2: SEHNR, FQNEAQ (reference sequence). There are 13 residues in the CDR3. V dropped 6 bases and J dropped 4 bases, with 10 bases sitting between them.

This clonotype was counted many times. This chain connects TRBV3-1 to TRBJ1-2; D is ambiguous. Trimming removed 5 bases from V and 4 bases from J, with 5 bases in between. The CDR3 is made up of 11 amino acids. Per germline, CDR1 LGHDT and CDR2 YNNKEL (reference sequence). For the CDR3, the DNA is TGTGCCAGCAGCTACTTCTATGGCTACACCTTC. It specifies CASSYFYGYTF.

The CDR3 sequence is CSAPDSPRGANVLTF. CDR3 DNA: TGCAGTGCTCCGGACAGCCCTAGGGGGGCCAACGTCCTGACTTTC. The genes are TRBV20-1 and TRBJ2-6; perhaps TRBD1 as D (6 bases). The CDR3 is made up of 15 amino acids. V was pared by 5 bases and J by 4 bases, with 15 bases between. Germline values: CDR1 DFQATT, CDR2 SNEGSKA (reference sequence).

The CDR3 coding sequence is TGCAGCGTTGTTTTAGCGGACATAACCTATGGCTACACCTTC. Translation gives CSVVLADITYGYTF. The chain has TRBV29-1 and TRBJ1-2; a weak D match, TRBD1 (5 bases). The CDR3 length is 14 residues. Trimming cost V 4 bases and J 4 bases, with 16 bases left between them. Germline loops: CDR1 SQVTM, CDR2 ANQGSEA.

The V and J genes are TRBV6-5 and TRBJ2-1, with unresolved D. Germline V gene lookup returns CDR1 MNHEY and CDR2 SVGAGI. Trimming cost V 1 base and J 10 bases, with 8 bases left between them. This CDR3 spans 12 amino acids. The CDR3, as DNA: TGTGCCAGCAGTTACTTGGGGAAGGAGCAGTTCTTC. As protein: CASSYLGKEQFF.

This rearrangement joins TRBV5-1 to TRBJ2-2, with D possibly TRBD2 on 6 matching bases. The germline V and J ends were trimmed by 4 bases and 3 bases, with 10 bases remaining between them. The CDR3 covers 14 residues. The germline gives CDR1 SGHRS, CDR2 YFSETQ. The CDR3 is CASSLGTYTGELFF. CDR3 bases: TGCGCCAGCAGCCTAGGGACTTACACCGGGGAGCTGTTTTTT.

The sample holds a few counts of this clonotype. CDR3: CASSSGPGTGDKSQHF. The CDR3 DNA reads TGTGCCAGCAGTTCGGGTCCCGGGACAGGGGACAAATCCCAGCATTTT. The V gene is TRBV27, the J gene TRBJ1-5; 10 bases match TRBD1. The V segment lost 4 bases and the J segment 11 bases; nucleotides outside the gene matches: 14. This CDR3 region has 16 residues. CDR1 is MNHEY, CDR2 SMNVEV, per germline (reference sequence).

This clonotype was observed a few times. In nucleotides, the CDR3 is TGCAGTGCTAGACCTAGCGGGAGAACAGATACGCAGTATTTT. Amino acid sequence: CSARPSGRTDTQYF. This chain links TRBV20-1 with TRBJ2-3; 10 positions match TRBD2. The CDR3 covers 14 residues. V was clipped by 2 bases and J by 3 bases; unmatched bases: 2. Germline CDR1 is DFQATT and CDR2 is SNEGSKA (reference sequence).

This rearrangement joins TRBV9 to TRBJ2-2; D not certain. The CDR3 is made up of 16 amino acids. Looked up from germline, CDR1 is SGDLS and CDR2 is YYNGEE. Trimming shortened V by 4 bases and J by 3 bases, and 16 bases separated the two germline ends. For the CDR3, the DNA is TGTGCCAGCAGCCCCAGCTGGCGGAAGGACACCGGGGAGCTGTTTTTT. It specifies CASSPSWRKDTGELFF.

This clonotype occurred many times. For the CDR3, the DNA is TGTGCCAGCAGTTTAGCGGGAGGCAAAAACATTCAGTACTTC. It encodes CASSLAGGKNIQYF. The chain uses TRBV28 and TRBJ2-4; TRBD2 agrees at 8 bases. Trimming took 2 bases from V and 3 from J; bases not matched to a gene: 0. The CDR3 covers 14 residues. The germline gives CDR1 MDHEN, CDR2 SYDVKM.

Many counts were recorded for this clonotype. The rearrangement uses TRBV19 and TRBJ1-2, with D unresolved. V lost 4 bases to trimming and J lost 6 bases, with 12 bases between them. The CDR3 spans 13 residues. Germline V gene lookup returns CDR1 LNHDA and CDR2 SQIVND (reference sequence). CDR3 sequence (DNA): TGTGCCAGTAGTAATCGGAGGAGGGATGGCTACACCTTC. Residues: CASSNRRRDGYTF. The full variable domain, with the rest looked up from reference TRBV19 and TRBJ1-2, is DGGITQSPKYLFRKEGQNVTLSCEQNLNHDAMYWYRQDPGQGLRLIYYSQIVNDFQKGDIAEGYSVSREKKESFPLTVTSAQKNPTAFYLCASSNRRRDGYTFGSGTRLTVV.